This T cell receptor (beta chain) appears in the sequencing data of a study of T cell responses to AZD1222 COVID-19 vaccine. Study conclusions and caveats: Donors were largely white British and mainly female; clonal diversity was possibly underestimated. Sampled repertoires all dated from after the peak T cell response. Seropositive status at baseline applied to only 5 or 6 AZD1222 recipients.

On this clone itself: Its antigen is not known.

The length of the CDR3 is 16 residues. V was cut by 5 bases and J by 3 bases, with 18 bases left in between. Germline CDR1 and CDR2: MNHEY and SMNVEV (reference sequence). The protocol was immunoSEQ multiplex PCR, while the TCRdb copy is restricted to in-frame clones and leaves out a portion. The profile covers 65,000 to 85,000 clones, with 80% to 90% appearing a single time and more than 10% taken by the ten largest. The chain couples TRBV27 to TRBJ2-3; D unclear. The material sequenced was peripheral blood, taken on day 0 of AZD1222 vaccination. The sequence was obtained from an adult in good health. The CDR3 region has the DNA TGTGCCAGCAGTGAGACCGGGCCTCAGGTAACAGATACGCAGTATTTT. Amino acids: CASSETGPQVTDTQYF.